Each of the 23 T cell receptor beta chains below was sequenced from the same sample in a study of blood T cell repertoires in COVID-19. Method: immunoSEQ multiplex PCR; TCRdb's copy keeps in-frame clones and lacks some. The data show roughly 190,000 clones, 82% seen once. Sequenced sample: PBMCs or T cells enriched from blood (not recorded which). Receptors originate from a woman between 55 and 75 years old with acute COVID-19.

The DNA for the CDR3 is TGTGCCAGCAGTAGAGGACAGGGGGCGTCTGGAAACACCATATATTTT. Translation gives CASSRGQGASGNTIYF. This rearrangement joins TRBV25-1 to TRBJ1-3; 11 bases fit TRBD1. Per germline, CDR1 MGHDK and CDR2 SYGVNS. This CDR3 region has 16 residues. Trimming at V came to 5 bases and at J to 1 base, leaving 4 bases not matched to a gene.

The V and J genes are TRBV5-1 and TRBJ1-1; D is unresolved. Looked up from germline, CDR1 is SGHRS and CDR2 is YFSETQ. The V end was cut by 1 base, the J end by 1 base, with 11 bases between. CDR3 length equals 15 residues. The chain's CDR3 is CASSLSGKENTEAFF. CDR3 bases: TGCGCCAGCAGCTTGAGCGGTAAAGAGAACACTGAAGCTTTCTTT.

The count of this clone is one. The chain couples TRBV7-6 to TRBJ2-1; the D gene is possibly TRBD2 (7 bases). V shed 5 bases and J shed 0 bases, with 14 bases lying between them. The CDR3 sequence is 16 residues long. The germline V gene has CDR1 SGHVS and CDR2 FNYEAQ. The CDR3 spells CASSIEGGDSYNEQFF. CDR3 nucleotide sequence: TGTGCCAGCAGCATAGAAGGGGGGGACTCCTACAATGAGCAGTTCTTC.

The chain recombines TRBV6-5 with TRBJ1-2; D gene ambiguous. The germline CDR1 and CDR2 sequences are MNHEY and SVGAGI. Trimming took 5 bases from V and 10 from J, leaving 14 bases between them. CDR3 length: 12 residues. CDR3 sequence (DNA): TGTGCCAGCAGTCCCCCGGGTAGCGTCTACACCTTC. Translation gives CASSPPGSVYTF.

The CDR3 is CASSLQGDEQYF. CDR3 DNA: TGTGCCAGCAGTCTACAGGGGGACGAGCAGTACTTC. The chain links TRBV5-4 to TRBJ2-7; 8 nucleotides match TRBD1. Germline CDR1 and CDR2: SGHNT and YYREEE (reference sequence). The CDR3 runs 12 residues. J was trimmed by 5 bases and V by 5 bases; bases with no gene match: 3.

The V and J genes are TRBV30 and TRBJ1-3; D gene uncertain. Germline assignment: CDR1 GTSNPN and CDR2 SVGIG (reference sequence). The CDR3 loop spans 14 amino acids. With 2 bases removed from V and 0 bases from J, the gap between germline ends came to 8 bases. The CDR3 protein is CAWSPGISGNTIYF. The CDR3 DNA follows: TGTGCCTGGAGTCCGGGGATCTCTGGAAACACCATATATTTT. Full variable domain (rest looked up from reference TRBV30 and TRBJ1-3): SQTIHQWPATLVQPVGSPLSLECTVEGTSNPNLYWYRQAAGRGLQLLFYSVGIGQISSEVPQNLSASRPQDRQFILSSKKLLLSDSGFYLCAWSPGISGNTIYFGEGSWLTVV.

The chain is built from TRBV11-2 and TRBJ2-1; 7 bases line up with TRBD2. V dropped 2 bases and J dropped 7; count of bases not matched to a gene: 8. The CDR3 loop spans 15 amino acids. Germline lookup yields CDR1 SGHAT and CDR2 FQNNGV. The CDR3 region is CASSLKWGGLNEQFF. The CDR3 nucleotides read TGTGCCAGCAGCTTAAAGTGGGGGGGGTTAAATGAGCAGTTCTTC. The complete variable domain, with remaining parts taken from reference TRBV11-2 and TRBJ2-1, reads EAGVAQSPRYKIIEKRQSVAFWCNPISGHATLYWYQQILGQGPKLLIQFQNNGVVDDSQLPKDRFSAERLKGVDSTLKIQPAKLEDSAVYLCASSLKWGGLNEQFFGPGTRLTVL.

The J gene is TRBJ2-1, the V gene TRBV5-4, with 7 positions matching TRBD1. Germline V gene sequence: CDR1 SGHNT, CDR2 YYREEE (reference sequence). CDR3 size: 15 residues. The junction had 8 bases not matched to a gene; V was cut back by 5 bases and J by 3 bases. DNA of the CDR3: TGTGCCAGCAGATCCCGAGGGGGCGACTACAATGAGCAGTTCTTC. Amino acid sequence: CASRSRGGDYNEQFF.

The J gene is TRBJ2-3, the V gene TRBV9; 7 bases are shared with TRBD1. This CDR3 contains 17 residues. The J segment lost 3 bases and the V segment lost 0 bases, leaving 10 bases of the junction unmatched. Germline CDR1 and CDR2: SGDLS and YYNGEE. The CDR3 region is CASSVEGRGYETDTQYF. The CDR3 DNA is TGTGCCAGCAGCGTAGAAGGCAGGGGGTACGAAACAGATACGCAGTATTTT.

Here the CDR3 reads CASSPQGDQSGELFF. CDR3 nucleotides: TGCGCCAGCAGCCCGCAGGGGGATCAGTCCGGGGAGCTGTTTTTT. This chain connects TRBV5-1 to TRBJ2-2; 7 nucleotides agree with TRBD1. The V gene end was trimmed by 4 bases and the J gene end by 6 bases; junction bases not matched to a gene: 9. CDR1 SGHRS and CDR2 YFSETQ come from the germline V gene. The CDR3 totals 15 residues.

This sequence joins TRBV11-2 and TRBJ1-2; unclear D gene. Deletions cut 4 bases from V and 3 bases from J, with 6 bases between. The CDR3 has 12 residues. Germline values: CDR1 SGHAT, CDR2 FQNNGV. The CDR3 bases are TGTGCCAGCAGCTATACAGACTATGGCTACACCTTC. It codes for CASSYTDYGYTF.

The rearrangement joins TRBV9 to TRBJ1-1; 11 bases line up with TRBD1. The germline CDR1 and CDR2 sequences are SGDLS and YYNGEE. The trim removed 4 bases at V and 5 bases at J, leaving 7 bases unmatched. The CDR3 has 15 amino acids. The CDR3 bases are TGTGCCAGCAGCCTGGGACAGGGGGTAACTACTGAAGCTTTCTTT. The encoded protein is CASSLGQGVTTEAFF. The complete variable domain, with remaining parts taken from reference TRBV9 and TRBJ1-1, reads DSGVTQTPKHLITATGQRVTLRCSPRSGDLSVYWYQQSLDQGLQFLIQYYNGEERAKGNILERFSAQQFPDLHSELNLSSLELGDSALYFCASSLGQGVTTEAFFGQGTRLTVV.

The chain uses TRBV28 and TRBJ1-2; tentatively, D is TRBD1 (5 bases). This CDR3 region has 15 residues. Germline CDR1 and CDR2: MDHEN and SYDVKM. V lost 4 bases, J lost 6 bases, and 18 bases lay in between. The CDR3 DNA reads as TGTGCCAGCAGTTCCACCGGGACTGGGAGGCATGGCTACACCTTC. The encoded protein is CASSSTGTGRHGYTF.

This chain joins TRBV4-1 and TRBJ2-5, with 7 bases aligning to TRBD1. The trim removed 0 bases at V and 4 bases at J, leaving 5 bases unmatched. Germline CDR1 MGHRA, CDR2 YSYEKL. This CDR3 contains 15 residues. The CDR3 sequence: CASSQDGAGGETQYF. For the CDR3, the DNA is TGCGCCAGCAGCCAAGATGGGGCAGGGGGAGAGACCCAGTACTTC.

The CDR3 loop is CASSFARGIEQYF. The DNA of the CDR3 is TGTGCCAGCAGTTTTGCCAGGGGTATCGAGCAGTACTTC. The V gene is TRBV12-3 or TRBV12-4, the J gene TRBJ2-7, with D perhaps matching TRBD1 (6 bases). The CDR3 runs 13 residues. V lost 3 bases, J lost 6 bases, and 12 bases lay in between.

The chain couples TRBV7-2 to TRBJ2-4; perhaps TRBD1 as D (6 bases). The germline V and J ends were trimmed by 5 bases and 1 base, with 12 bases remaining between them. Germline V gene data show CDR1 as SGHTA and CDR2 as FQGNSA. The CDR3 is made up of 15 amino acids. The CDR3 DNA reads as TGTGCCAGCAGCACAGGGTTGAGGGCCAAAAACATTCAGTACTTC. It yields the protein CASSTGLRAKNIQYF.

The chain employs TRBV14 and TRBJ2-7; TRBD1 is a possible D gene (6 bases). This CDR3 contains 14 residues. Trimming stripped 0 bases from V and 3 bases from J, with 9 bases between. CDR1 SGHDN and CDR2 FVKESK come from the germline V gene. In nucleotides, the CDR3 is TGTGCCAGCAGCCAAGATGAACAGGGCTACGAGCAGTACGTC. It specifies CASSQDEQGYEQYV.

In DNA, the CDR3 is TGTGCCAGCTCACCAGGGCAGGGAACCGGGGAGCTGTTTTTT. Translating it yields CASSPGQGTGELFF. V is TRBV18 and J is TRBJ2-2, with TRBD1 as a possible D gene (5 bases). This CDR3 has 14 residues. The V gene lost 2 bases and the J gene lost 5 bases, with 9 bases spanning the gap. Germline V gene lookup returns CDR1 KGHSH and CDR2 LQKENI.

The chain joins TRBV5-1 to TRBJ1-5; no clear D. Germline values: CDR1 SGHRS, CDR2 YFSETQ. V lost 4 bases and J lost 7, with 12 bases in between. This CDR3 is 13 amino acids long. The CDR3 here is CASSPGSGQPQHF. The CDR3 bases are TGCGCCAGCAGCCCAGGATCGGGACAGCCCCAGCATTTT. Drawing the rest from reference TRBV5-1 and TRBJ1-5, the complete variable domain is KAGVTQTPRYLIKTRGQQVTLSCSPISGHRSVSWYQQTPGQGLQFLFEYFSETQRNKGNFPGRFSGRQFSNSRSEMNVSTLELGDSALYLCASSPGSGQPQHFGDGTRLSIL.

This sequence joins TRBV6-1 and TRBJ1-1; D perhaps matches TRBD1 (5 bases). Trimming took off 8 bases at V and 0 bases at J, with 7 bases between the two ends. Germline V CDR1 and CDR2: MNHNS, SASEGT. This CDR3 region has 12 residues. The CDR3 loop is CASLQVNTEAFF. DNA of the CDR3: TGTGCCAGCCTACAGGTGAACACTGAAGCTTTCTTT.

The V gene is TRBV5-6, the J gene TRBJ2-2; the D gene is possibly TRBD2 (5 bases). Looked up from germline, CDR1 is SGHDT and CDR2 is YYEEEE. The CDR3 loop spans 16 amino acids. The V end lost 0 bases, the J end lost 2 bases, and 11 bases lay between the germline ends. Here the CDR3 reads CASSLALAGNTGELFF. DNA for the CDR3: TGTGCCAGCAGCTTGGCTCTAGCCGGTAACACCGGGGAGCTGTTTTTT.

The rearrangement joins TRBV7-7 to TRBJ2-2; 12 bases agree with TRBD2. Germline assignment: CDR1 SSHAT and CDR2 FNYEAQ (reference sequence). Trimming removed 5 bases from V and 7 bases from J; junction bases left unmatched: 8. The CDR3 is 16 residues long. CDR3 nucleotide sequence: TGTGCCAGCAGCGGGGGGACTAGCGGGCGGCTCGGGGAGCTGTTTTTT. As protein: CASSGGTSGRLGELFF.

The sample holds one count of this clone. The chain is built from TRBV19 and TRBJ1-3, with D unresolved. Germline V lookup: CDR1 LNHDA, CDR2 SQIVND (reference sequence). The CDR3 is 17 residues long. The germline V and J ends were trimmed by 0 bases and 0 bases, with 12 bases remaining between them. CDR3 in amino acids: CASSIDGGEISGNTIYF. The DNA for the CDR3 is TGTGCCAGTAGTATAGATGGCGGGGAAATCTCTGGAAACACCATATATTTT.